These 26 T cell receptor beta chains share one sample of origin, sequenced in a study of blood T cell repertoires in COVID-19. Measured with immunoSEQ multiplex PCR; TCRdb has only the in-frame clones, and not every one. Seen here are approximately 190,000 clones, almost 80% observed once, and the top ten hold 15% to 20%. Sequenced sample: peripheral blood. Receptor source: a man aged 60 to 75 with active or convalescent COVID-19.

The V call is TRBV5-8, the J call TRBJ1-4; 7 bases map to TRBD1. The CDR3 sequence is 15 residues long. The V gene end was trimmed by 5 bases and the J gene end by 2 bases; junction bases not matched to a gene: 6. Germline V gene sequence: CDR1 SGHTS, CDR2 YDEGEE. This chain's CDR3 is CASRTTGATNEKLFF. In DNA form, the CDR3 reads TGTGCCAGCAGGACCACAGGGGCGACTAATGAAAAACTGTTTTTT.

The V and J genes are TRBV11-3 and TRBJ2-2; 14 bases line up with TRBD2. The CDR3 length is 15 residues. The V and J ends lost 5 bases and 5 bases, in that order; junction bases with no gene match: 1. Looked up from germline, CDR1 is SGHNT and CDR2 is YENEEA. The CDR3 DNA is TGTGCCAGCAGCGGGACTAGCGGGGGTACCGGGGAGCTGTTTTTT. This encodes CASSGTSGGTGELFF.

The chain carries TRBV6-4 and TRBJ2-2, with 8 bases that match TRBD1. V dropped 6 bases and J dropped 6; count of bases not matched to a gene: 6. CDR3 length: 14 residues. Germline loops: CDR1 MRHNA, CDR2 SNTAGT. The CDR3 sequence is CASRPQGGAGELFF. The CDR3 DNA is TGTGCCAGCAGACCACAGGGGGGCGCCGGGGAGCTGTTTTTT.

The V call is TRBV30, the J call TRBJ2-6, with D possibly being TRBD2 (5 bases). Trimming took 5 bases from V and 4 from J, leaving 9 bases between them. The germline V gene encodes CDR1 GTSNPN and CDR2 SVGIG (reference sequence). CDR3 length: 13 residues. DNA of the CDR3: TGTGCCTGGGTACTAGGAGGGGCCAACGTCCTGACTTTC. Its protein is CAWVLGGANVLTF.

This chain joins TRBV6-1 and TRBJ1-1; D is unresolved. CDR1 and CDR2 from the germline V gene are MNHNS and SASEGT. Trimming removed 0 bases from V and 5 bases from J, with 10 bases in between. CDR3 length: 14 residues. CDR3 nucleotides: TGTGCCAGCAGTGAAGCGGTGGAGTTAACTGAAGCTTTCTTT. Protein product: CASSEAVELTEAFF.

J is TRBJ2-1 and V is TRBV27, with 9 bases matching TRBD2. From germline, CDR1 is MNHEY and CDR2 SMNVEV (reference sequence). The CDR3 has 15 amino acids. The J segment lost 0 bases and the V segment lost 6 bases, leaving 3 bases of the junction unmatched. The CDR3 reads CASSISGSSYNEQFF. CDR3 nucleotide sequence: TGTGCCAGCAGCATTAGCGGGAGCTCCTACAATGAGCAGTTCTTC.

The chain recombines TRBV12-3 or TRBV12-4 with TRBJ2-7, with 8 positions matching TRBD2. The CDR3 totals 13 residues. J was trimmed by 5 bases and V by 3 bases; bases with no gene match: 3. Written as DNA, the CDR3 is TGTGCCAGCAGTTTGTTAGCGGGAAACGAGCAGTACTTC. Protein product: CASSLLAGNEQYF.

The chain couples TRBV9 to TRBJ1-1; no definite D call. Between the trimmed V and J ends, which lost 3 bases and 0 bases, there was a span of 6 bases. This CDR3 comprises 13 residues. Germline V gives CDR1 SGDLS, CDR2 YYNGEE. CDR3 DNA sequence: TGTGCCAGCAGCGCCGCGGTGAACACTGAAGCTTTCTTT. The encoded protein is CASSAAVNTEAFF.

In its sample, this clone was seen a few times. The chain uses TRBV4-2 and TRBJ1-1; 8 bases are a match to TRBD1. Germline CDR1 LGHNA, CDR2 YNFKEQ. CDR3 length equals 12 residues. J gave up 8 bases and V 4 bases, and 3 bases lay outside the gene matches. The CDR3 DNA reads TGTGCCAGCAGCCGAGGGACAGGAGAAGCTTTCTTT. This sequence encodes CASSRGTGEAFF.

The rearrangement links TRBV6-5 to TRBJ2-3; 7 bases are a match to TRBD1. Germline assignment: CDR1 MNHEY and CDR2 SVGAGI. The CDR3 has 15 residues. V lost 5 bases, J lost 3 bases, and 8 bases stayed unmatched. The CDR3 nucleotides read TGTGCCAGCAGTAGCTCGGGACAGACGACAGATACGCAGTATTTT. It translates to CASSSSGQTTDTQYF.

This sequence joins TRBV7-8 and TRBJ2-4; a possible D gene is TRBD2 (6 bases). V was clipped by 1 base and J by 6 bases, with 16 bases between them. The CDR3 covers 16 residues. CDR1 SGHVS and CDR2 FQNEAQ come from the germline V gene. In nucleotides, the CDR3 is TGTGCCAGCAGCTTAGAGACTAGGTTGAGCGGAAACATTCAGTACTTC. It is translated as CASSLETRLSGNIQYF.

V and J are TRBV4-1 and TRBJ1-2; 7 bases are a match to TRBD1. V lost 3 bases, J lost 5 bases, and 9 bases stayed unmatched. From germline, CDR1 is MGHRA and CDR2 YSYEKL. CDR3 size: 15 residues. The CDR3 nucleotides read TGCGCCAGCAGCCAGCTGCCGGGACAGAGATATGGCTACACCTTC. Protein: CASSQLPGQRYGYTF.

For this clone: The junction and the germline gene differ at one end; a read error may be behind it. This sequence joins TRBV5-5 and TRBJ2-7, with 7 bases identical to TRBD1. This CDR3 is 12 amino acids long. Per the germline V gene, CDR1 is SGHKS and CDR2 is YYEKEE (reference sequence). CDR3 protein: CASSQQGLRQVF. The CDR3 DNA reads as TGTGCCAGCAGCCAACAGGGGCTGCGTCAAGTGTTC.

This rearrangement joins TRBV5-6 to TRBJ1-1; 7 bases are a match to TRBD1. Germline V gives CDR1 SGHDT, CDR2 YYEEEE. The CDR3 is 15 residues long. V lost 2 bases to trimming and J lost 0 bases; unmatched junction nucleotides: 4. CDR3 nucleotides: TGTGCCAGCAGCTTTCCCGGGACAGTGAACACTGAAGCTTTCTTT. Amino acids: CASSFPGTVNTEAFF. The whole variable domain, filled in from reference TRBV5-6 and TRBJ1-1, reads DAGVTQSPTHLIKTRGQQVTLRCSPKSGHDTVSWYQQALGQGPQFIFQYYEEEERQRGNFPDRFSGHQFPNYSSELNVNALLLGDSALYLCASSFPGTVNTEAFFGQGTRLTVV.

This chain links TRBV7-2 with TRBJ1-1; D not certain. The CDR3 length is 15 residues. Deletions cut 1 base from V and 8 bases from J, with 17 bases between. CDR1 is SGHTA and CDR2 is FQGNSA in the germline V gene. The CDR3 DNA follows: TGTGCCAGCAGCTTAGAGCCGGGTCATGGAAAAGAAGCTTTCTTT. Translating gives CASSLEPGHGKEAFF.

This chain uses TRBV28 with TRBJ2-5, with a weak D call TRBD2 (5 bases). The CDR3 loop spans 14 amino acids. The V end was cut by 3 bases, the J end by 4 bases, with 12 bases between. Germline V lookup: CDR1 MDHEN, CDR2 SYDVKM. DNA of the CDR3: TGTGCCAGCAGTTTGAGCGGCGCGTCAGAGACCCAGTACTTC. Encoded protein: CASSLSGASETQYF. Together with reference TRBV28 and TRBJ2-5, the CDR3 gives the full variable domain: DVKVTQSSRYLVKRTGEKVFLECVQDMDHENMFWYRQDPGLGLRLIYFSYDVKMKEKGDIPEGYSVSREKKERFSLILESASTNQTSMYLCASSLSGASETQYFGPGTRLLVL.

The V gene is TRBV2, the J gene TRBJ2-7; the match to TRBD1 covers 9 bases. V shed 10 bases and J 6 bases; nucleotides not matched to a gene: 10. Germline V gene data show CDR1 as SNHLY and CDR2 as FYNNEI. The CDR3 spans 13 residues. This CDR3 reads CATEFGTGREQYF. CDR3 coding DNA: TGTGCCACCGAGTTCGGGACAGGGCGCGAGCAGTACTTC. The whole variable domain, filled in from reference TRBV2 and TRBJ2-7, reads EPEVTQTPSHQVTQMGQEVILRCVPISNHLYFYWYRQILGQKVEFLVSFYNNEISEKSEIFDDQFSVERPDGSNFTLKIRSTKLEDSAMYFCATEFGTGREQYFGPGTRLTVT.

Here the CDR3 DNA reads TGCGCCAGCAGTGGGGCCGGCAGCTCCTACGAGCAGTACTTC. Protein sequence: CASSGAGSSYEQYF. V gene TRBV10-1 combines with J gene TRBJ2-7; D is uncertain. This CDR3 comprises 14 residues. Germline V gene lookup returns CDR1 WNHNN and CDR2 SYGVQD (reference sequence). Between the trimmed V and J ends, which lost 4 bases and 0 bases, there was a span of 10 bases.

The genes are TRBV14 and TRBJ2-1; perhaps TRBD2 as D (5 bases). The CDR3 runs to 14 residues. Per the germline V gene, CDR1 is SGHDN and CDR2 is FVKESK. V shed 1 base and J shed 7 bases, with 11 bases lying between them. For the CDR3, the DNA is TGTGCCAGCAGCCAAGTCCGAGGGTTGAATGAGCAGTTCTTC. Its translation: CASSQVRGLNEQFF.

The chain employs TRBV19 and TRBJ2-5; TRBD1 matches 7 bases. With V trimmed by 4 bases and J by 0 bases, 11 bases remained unmatched. CDR3 length: 17 residues. From germline, CDR1 is LNHDA and CDR2 SQIVND (reference sequence). CDR3 bases: TGTGCCAGTAGTAAGGGGGCCCAAGCACGGTACCAAGAGACCCAGTACTTC. This gives the protein CASSKGAQARYQETQYF.

The gene calls are TRBV7-9 and TRBJ1-1; D perhaps matches TRBD1 (5 bases). V gave up 0 bases and J gave up 11 bases, with 13 bases separating them. This CDR3 comprises 13 residues. Germline V lookup: CDR1 SEHNR, CDR2 FQNEAQ (reference sequence). CDR3 DNA: TGTGCCAGCAGCTTAGCGCGGGGGGACGGGGCTTTCTTT. It encodes CASSLARGDGAFF.

This clone was seen a few times. The chain carries TRBV7-9 and TRBJ1-4, with D hard to call. The V gene lost 5 bases and the J gene lost 4 bases, with 11 bases spanning the gap. Germline-derived CDR1 and CDR2 are SEHNR and FQNEAQ (reference sequence). The CDR3 extends over 14 amino acids. CDR3 nucleotides: TGTGCCAGCAGCCTGGAGGGATTTAATGAAAAACTGTTTTTT. It specifies CASSLEGFNEKLFF.

This clone has only one observation. The chain has TRBV7-9 and TRBJ1-1, with D uncertain. In germline, CDR1 is SEHNR, CDR2 FQNEAQ (reference sequence). Between the trimmed V and J ends, which lost 5 bases and 7 bases, there was a span of 11 bases. The CDR3 has 12 residues. CDR3 in amino acids: CASSPSGYEAFF. The CDR3 nucleotides read TGTGCCAGCAGCCCCTCAGGCTATGAAGCTTTCTTT.

This clone was picked up a small number of times. The chain uses TRBV19 and TRBJ1-1; 7 bases fit TRBD1. This CDR3 has 14 residues. Per the germline V gene, CDR1 is LNHDA and CDR2 is SQIVND (reference sequence). J gave up 0 bases and V 6 bases, and 4 bases lay outside the gene matches. CDR3 DNA sequence: TGTGCCAGTAGCCCGACAGGGATGAACACTGAAGCTTTCTTT. Its protein is CASSPTGMNTEAFF.

The chain has TRBV28 and TRBJ2-4; 8 bases fit TRBD2. The CDR3 runs 16 residues. Germline assignment: CDR1 MDHEN and CDR2 SYDVKM. V lost 6 bases to trimming and J lost 1 base; unmatched junction nucleotides: 8. This chain's CDR3 is CASRGTRGFAKNIQYF. CDR3 bases: TGTGCCAGCAGAGGGACTAGAGGTTTTGCCAAAAACATTCAGTACTTC.

The rearrangement uses TRBV6-2 or TRBV6-3 and TRBJ2-7; 7 bases map to TRBD2. V was pared by 5 bases and J by 4 bases, with 11 bases of the junction left unmatched. The CDR3 is 15 residues long. Per germline, CDR1 MNHEY and CDR2 SVGEGT. The CDR3 sequence is CASSPHLGGSYEQYF. The CDR3 DNA sequence: TGTGCCAGCAGTCCCCACCTCGGGGGGAGTTACGAGCAGTACTTC.